Listed below are T cell receptor beta chains from one sample, sequenced in a study of T cell repertoires in cytomegalovirus infection. MiXCR, run by TCRdb on the reads, gives a single entry per CDR3 protein. Of around 900,000 distinct CDR3 sequences listed, approximately 32% are singletons. For these TCRs, the target antigens are not known. The specimen comprised cultured CD8+ T cells from PBMCs, sampled from culture after CMV antigen stimulation. The receptor source for this set is a human donor in good health (CMV status not recorded). Some clones in this sample may be carry-over from other donors' samples. CDR3s include the opening cysteine and the closing phenylalanine or tryptophan. D genes are given only for firm matches. Expanded clones are given a class, and other clones once, few, many or no size at all.

>TRBJ2-7|TRBV6-2/TRBV6-3|NA|NA
CASRESGEQYF
TGTGCCAGCAGGGAGTCGGGCGAGCAGTACTTC
>TRBJ1-1|TRBV10-1|NA|NA
CASSEGAGGDTEAFF
TGCGCCAGCAGTGAAGGGGCAGGCGGCGACACTGAAGCTTTCTTT
>TRBJ2-1|TRBV5-5|NA|NA
CASSPTGTPSLQFF
TGTGCCAGCAGCCCGACCGGGACGCCCAGTTTGCAGTTCTTC
>TRBJ1-2|TRBV11-2|TRBD1|few
CASSWDRASGYTF
TGTGCCAGCAGCTGGGACAGGGCGTCTGGCTACACCTTC
>TRBJ2-7|TRBV25-1|NA|NA
CASSEPGTSTYEQYF
TGTGCCAGCAGTGAACCAGGGACTTCGACCTACGAGCAGTACTTC
>TRBJ1-5|TRBV12-3/TRBV12-4|NA|NA
CASTDLPWGQPQHF
TGTGCCAGCACGGACCTCCCCTGGGGTCAGCCCCAGCATTTT
>TRBJ1-2|TRBV9|TRBD1|few
CASSLLRDSIFYGYTF
TGTGCCAGCAGCCTCCTCCGGGACAGTATTTTCTATGGCTACACCTTC
>TRBJ2-2|TRBV7-8|NA|few
CASSLKGNYLSAGELFF
TGTGCCAGCAGCTTGAAGGGGAATTACCTTAGCGCCGGGGAGCTGTTTTTT
>TRBJ2-1|TRBV13|TRBD2|NA
CASSLMTSGGAMDEQFF
TGTGCCAGCAGCCTCATGACTAGCGGGGGGGCCATGGATGAGCAGTTCTTC
>TRBJ2-5|TRBV2|NA|NA
CASSEGRGRQETQYF
TGTGCCAGCAGTGAAGGGAGGGGACGGCAAGAGACCCAGTACTTC
>TRBJ1-3|TRBV7-9|TRBD1|NA
CASSPRPDRGNSGNTIYF
TGTGCCAGCAGCCCCCGACCGGACAGGGGTAACTCTGGAAACACCATATATTTT
>TRBJ1-6|TRBV28|NA|NA
CASSLPLGLNSPLRF
TGTGCCAGCAGTCTCCCTTTAGGGTTGAATTCACCCCTCCGCTTT
>TRBJ1-1|TRBV10-3|NA|NA
CAISGPKEGEEAFF
TGTGCCATCAGTGGCCCCAAGGAGGGCGAAGAAGCTTTCTTT
>TRBJ2-1|TRBV7-2|TRBD2|many
CASSSGTSGAYYNEQFF
TGTGCCAGCAGCTCCGGGACTAGCGGGGCTTACTACAATGAGCAGTTCTTC
>TRBJ1-5|TRBV7-9|TRBD1|NA
CASSLGDRAHQPQHF
TGTGCCAGCAGCTTAGGAGACAGGGCCCATCAGCCCCAGCATTTT
>TRBJ2-7|TRBV12-3/TRBV12-4|TRBD1|few
CASSPSYRGNSYEQYF
TGTGCCAGCAGTCCCTCATACAGGGGGAACTCCTACGAGCAGTACTTC
>TRBJ2-6|TRBV6-2/TRBV6-3|TRBD1|NA
CASSYPASTGTAISGANVLTF
TGTGCCAGCAGTTACCCTGCGTCGACCGGGACAGCCATCTCTGGGGCCAACGTCCTGACTTTC
>TRBJ2-2|TRBV11-2|NA|NA
CTSSQLQGPTGDLFF
TGTACCAGCAGCCAACTACAGGGTCCTACCGGGGATCTGTTTTTT
>TRBJ2-5|TRBV7-6|TRBD1|NA
CASSLVGQGRETQYF
TGTGCCAGCAGCTTAGTTGGACAGGGGCGAGAGACCCAGTACTTC
>TRBJ2-3|TRBV3-1|NA|NA
CASSPDLATQYF
TGTGCCAGCAGCCCCGATTTAGCGACGCAGTATTTT
>TRBJ2-1|TRBV7-2|TRBD2|NA
CASSLRASGSSYNEQFF
TGTGCCAGCAGCTTAAGGGCTAGCGGGAGCTCCTACAATGAGCAGTTCTTC
>TRBJ1-3|TRBV19|NA|NA
CASSTRPRSGNTIYF
TGTGCCAGTAGTACAAGACCGCGCTCTGGAAACACCATATATTTT